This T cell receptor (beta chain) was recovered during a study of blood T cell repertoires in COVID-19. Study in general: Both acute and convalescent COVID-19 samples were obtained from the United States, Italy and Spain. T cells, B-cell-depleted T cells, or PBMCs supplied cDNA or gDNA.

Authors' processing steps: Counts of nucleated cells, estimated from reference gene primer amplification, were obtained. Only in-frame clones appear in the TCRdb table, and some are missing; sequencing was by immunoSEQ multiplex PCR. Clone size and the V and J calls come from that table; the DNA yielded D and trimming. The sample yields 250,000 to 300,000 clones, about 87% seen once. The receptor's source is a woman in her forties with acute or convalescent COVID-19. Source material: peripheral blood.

CDR3 loop: CATSPGYTEAFF. CDR3 nucleotides: TGTGCCACCAGCCCAGGGTACACTGAAGCTTTCTTT. The genes are TRBV12-3 or TRBV12-4 and TRBJ1-1, with D tentatively TRBD1 (5 bases). V lost 10 bases and J lost 3, with 12 bases in between. This CDR3 is built from 12 residues.